This T cell receptor (beta chain) was sequenced during a study of blood T cell repertoires in COVID-19. Authors' methods: Estimates of nucleated cell counts were drawn from the amplification of reference gene primers. The table came from immunoSEQ multiplex PCR; TCRdb's copy has only in-frame clones and leaves some out. Clonal size and the V and J genes are those of that table, whereas D and trimming came from the DNA. The sample lists 99,000 or so clones, 65% to 85% seen once, with approximately 2% in the top ten. Losses at the gene ends were 7 bases for V and 5 bases for J; bases not matched to a gene: 10. The CDR3 loop spans 14 amino acids. CDR1 SGHRS and CDR2 YFSETQ come from the germline V gene.

The gene calls are TRBV5-1 and TRBJ2-5, with 8 nucleotides matching TRBD2. The specimen was peripheral blood. This receptor was obtained from a man aged 70 or older with active or convalescent COVID-19. The CDR3 DNA sequence: TGCGCCAGCTCCGGAAGCGGGGGAGGCGAGACCCAGTACTTC. Translating gives CASSGSGGGETQYF.